This entry lists 11 T cell receptor beta chains sequenced from one sample in a study of monozygotic twins with inflammatory bowel disease. Following a re-call of the 5' RACE reads, TCRdb has one entry per CDR3 protein and lacks DNA. The repertoire table contains 120,000 to 150,000 distinct CDR3 sequences. Sequencing was done on a sample of blood. These receptors came from a human donor with ulcerative colitis or Crohn's disease, or a healthy co-twin of an affected twin (not recorded which).

The rearrangement links TRBV4-1 to TRBJ1-1; TCRdb selects TRBD1, and the lack of DNA leaves this call unchecked. The CDR3 contains 15 residues. From germline, CDR1 is MGHRA and CDR2 YSYEKL. The CDR3: CASSPGQGARTEAFF.

This chain joins TRBV7-2 and TRBJ1-2. This CDR3 contains 13 residues. CDR1 and CDR2 (germline): SGHTA, FQGNSA. CDR3 loop: CASSLDGNYGYTF.

J is TRBJ2-5 and V is TRBV2; the TRBD1 assignment by TCRdb is unverifiable without DNA. The CDR3 totals 14 residues. Germline V gene data show CDR1 as SNHLY and CDR2 as FYNNEI. CDR3 protein: CASSTWTVQETQYF.

This chain joins TRBV10-3 and TRBJ2-5. Germline V gives CDR1 ENHRY, CDR2 SYGVKD. The CDR3 is made up of 15 amino acids. The CDR3 loop is CAISESVAEQETQYF.

The chain joins TRBV20-1 to TRBJ2-3; TCRdb designates TRBD1, a call that cannot be tested without DNA. CDR1 and CDR2 (germline): DFQATT, SNEGSKA (reference sequence). This CDR3 comprises 17 residues. CDR3 sequence reads: CSAASLYARTGTDTQYF.

This chain uses TRBV20-1 with TRBJ2-3; TCRdb calls TRBD2, which cannot be checked without DNA. This CDR3 spans 15 amino acids. Germline-derived CDR1 and CDR2 are DFQATT and SNEGSKA (reference sequence). This CDR3 reads CSASHRALSTDTQYF.

The CDR3: CASSFAQGKDTQYF. The chain uses TRBV7-2 and TRBJ2-3; TCRdb's D call, TRBD1, is unchecked because there is no DNA. The germline V gene has CDR1 SGHTA and CDR2 FQGNSA. CDR3 length: 14 residues.

The chain recombines TRBV5-1 with TRBJ2-5; TCRdb gives TRBD1 as the D gene, but with no DNA this cannot be confirmed. CDR3 size: 14 residues. Germline V gene data show CDR1 as SGHRS and CDR2 as YFSETQ. The CDR3 protein is CASSLWGPGETQYF.

The chain has TRBV29-1 and TRBJ2-7; with no DNA, the TCRdb D assignment of TRBD1 cannot be verified. CDR3 size: 15 residues. CDR1 is SQVTM, CDR2 ANQGSEA, per germline. CDR3 sequence reads: CSVLSLTGGGDEQYF.

The chain links TRBV18 to TRBJ2-3. From germline, CDR1 is KGHSH and CDR2 LQKENI. The CDR3 is made up of 16 amino acids. This CDR3 reads CASSPPRRVGTDTQYF. The full variable domain, rest sourced from reference TRBV18 and TRBJ2-3, is NAGVMQNPRHLVRRRGQEARLRCSPMKGHSHVYWYRQLPEEGLKFMVYLQKENIIDESGMPKERFSAEFPKEGPSILRIQQVVRGDSAAYFCASSPPRRVGTDTQYFGPGTRLTVL.

The chain is built from TRBV3-1 and TRBJ1-6. The CDR3 length is 17 residues. The V gene's germline CDR1 is LGHDT and CDR2 YNNKEL (reference sequence). CDR3: CASSQDARVSYNSPLHF.